This TCR beta chain was captured in a study of CD8 T cells in Susac syndrome. In regard to this clonotype: What it binds is unknown.

Study-wide results and limits: The study conceded that relatively few individuals underwent its TCR sequencing and HLA analysis.

The sequenced target, TCR beta, came from blood CD8+ and CD4+ T cells. Reverse transcription used roughly 0.45 to 1 ug RNA and random hexamers. TCRdb re-called the immunoSEQ multiplex PCR reads with MiXCR, one entry per CDR3 protein. The sample records about 120,000 distinct CDR3 sequences, 80% to 95% being singletons. This TCR derives from a human donor in good health. The sequencing input was CD8+ T cells from PBMCs.

The CDR3 region is CASVYFLGGQYF. In nucleotides, the CDR3 is TGTGCCAGCGTCTATTTCCTTGGTGGGCAGTACTTC. V gene TRBV21-1 combines with J gene TRBJ2-7. TRBV21-1 is shown as a pseudogene. The CDR3 is 12 residues long.